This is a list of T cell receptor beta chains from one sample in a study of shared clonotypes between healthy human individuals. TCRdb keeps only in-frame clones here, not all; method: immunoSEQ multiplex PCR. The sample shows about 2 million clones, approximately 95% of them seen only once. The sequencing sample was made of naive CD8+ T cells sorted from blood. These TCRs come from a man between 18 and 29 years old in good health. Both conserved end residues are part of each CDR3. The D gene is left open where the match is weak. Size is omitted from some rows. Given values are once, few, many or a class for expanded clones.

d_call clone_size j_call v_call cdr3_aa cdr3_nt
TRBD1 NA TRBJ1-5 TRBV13 CASSLGGQGAQPQHF TGTGCCAGCAGCTTAGGGGGACAGGGCGCTCAGCCCCAGCATTTT
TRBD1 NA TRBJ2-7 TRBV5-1 CASSWGQGLSYEQYF TGCGCCAGCAGCTGGGGACAGGGCCTCTCCTACGAGCAGTACTTC
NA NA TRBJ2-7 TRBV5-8 CASSWVRTNDPYEQYF TGTGCCAGCAGCTGGGTAAGGACAAATGATCCCTACGAGCAGTACTTC
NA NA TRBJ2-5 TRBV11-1 CASSLAGTGETQYF TGTGCCAGCAGCTTAGCAGGGACTGGGGAGACCCAGTACTTC
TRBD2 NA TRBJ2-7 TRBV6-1 CASSEESWPSGGLREQYF TGTGCCAGCAGTGAAGAATCATGGCCTAGCGGGGGGTTACGCGAGCAGTACTTC
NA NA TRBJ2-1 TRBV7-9 CASIDTQTNEQFF TGTGCCAGCATCGATACCCAAACCAATGAGCAGTTCTTC
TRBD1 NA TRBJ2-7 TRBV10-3 CAISPKKPGQGFSYEQYF TGTGCCATCAGCCCGAAAAAACCGGGACAGGGGTTCTCCTACGAGCAGTACTTC
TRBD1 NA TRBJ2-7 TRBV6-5 CASSYSGQGSPYEQYF TGTGCCAGCAGTTACTCAGGACAGGGGTCCCCCTACGAGCAGTACTTC
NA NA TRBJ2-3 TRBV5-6 CASSSWDLDVDTQYF TGTGCCAGCAGCTCCTGGGACCTGGACGTAGATACGCAGTATTTT
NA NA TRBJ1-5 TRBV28 CAGRYPSGQPQHF TGTGCAGGGAGGTACCCATCCGGGCAGCCCCAGCATTTT
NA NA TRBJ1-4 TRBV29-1 CSGVWLGKLFF TGCAGCGGGGTATGGCTAGGAAAACTGTTTTTT
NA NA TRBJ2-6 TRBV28 CATDVDPGANVLTF TGTGCCACCGATGTCGATCCTGGGGCCAACGTCCTGACTTTC
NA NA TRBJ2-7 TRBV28 CASSFEGRSYEQYF TGTGCCAGCAGTTTTGAGGGGCGATCCTACGAGCAGTACTTC
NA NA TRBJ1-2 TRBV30 CAWEWGDYGYTF TGTGCCTGGGAATGGGGGGACTATGGCTACACCTTC
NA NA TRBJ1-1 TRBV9 CASSVEPNTEAFF TGTGCCAGCAGCGTAGAACCGAACACTGAAGCTTTCTTT
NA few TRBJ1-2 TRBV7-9 CASSLGGIGYGYTF TGTGCCAGCAGCTTAGGGGGGATCGGATATGGCTACACCTTC
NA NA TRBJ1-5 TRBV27 CASSLYGNNQPQHF TGTGCCAGCAGTTTATACGGGAACAATCAGCCCCAGCATTTT
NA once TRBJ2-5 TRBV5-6 CASSRGGSRETQYF TGTGCCAGCAGTCGGGGCGGGTCCCGGGAGACCCAGTACTTC
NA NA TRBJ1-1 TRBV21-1 CASSNGVLTVAEAFF TGTGCCAGCAGCAATGGGGTACTTACTGTGGCTGAAGCTTTCTTT
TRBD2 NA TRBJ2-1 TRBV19 CASSMWREDLSEQFF TGTGCCAGTAGTATGTGGCGGGAGGACCTGTCAGAGCAGTTCTTC
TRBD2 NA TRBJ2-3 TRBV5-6 CASSLNSGTFGTDTQYF TGTGCCAGCAGCTTGAATAGCGGGACGTTCGGCACAGATACGCAGTATTTT
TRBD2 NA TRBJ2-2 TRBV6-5 CASSPSGRGTGELFF TGTGCCAGCAGCCCCAGCGGGAGAGGCACCGGGGAGCTGTTTTTT
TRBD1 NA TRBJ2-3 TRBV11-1 CASSLVRTGGTDTQYF TGTGCCAGCAGCCTCGTGCGGACAGGGGGCACAGATACGCAGTATTTT
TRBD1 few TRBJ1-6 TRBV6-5 CASSATGQGNSPLHF TGTGCCAGCAGTGCCACGGGACAGGGTAATTCACCCCTCCACTTT
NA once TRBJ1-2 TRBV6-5 CASSYSEGVAGYTF TGTGCCAGCAGTTACTCGGAGGGGGTGGCTGGCTACACCTTC